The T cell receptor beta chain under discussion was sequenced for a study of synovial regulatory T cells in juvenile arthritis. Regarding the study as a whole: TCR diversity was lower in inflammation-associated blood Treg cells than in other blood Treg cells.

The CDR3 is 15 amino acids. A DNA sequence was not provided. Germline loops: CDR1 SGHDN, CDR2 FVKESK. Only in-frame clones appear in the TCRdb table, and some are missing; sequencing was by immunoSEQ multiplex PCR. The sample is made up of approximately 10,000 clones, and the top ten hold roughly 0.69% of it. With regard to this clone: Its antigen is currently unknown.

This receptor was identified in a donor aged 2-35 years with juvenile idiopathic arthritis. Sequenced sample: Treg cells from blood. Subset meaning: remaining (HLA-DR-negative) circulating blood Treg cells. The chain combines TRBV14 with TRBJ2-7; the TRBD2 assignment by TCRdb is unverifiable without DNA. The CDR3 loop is CASSPLAGGPYEQYF.